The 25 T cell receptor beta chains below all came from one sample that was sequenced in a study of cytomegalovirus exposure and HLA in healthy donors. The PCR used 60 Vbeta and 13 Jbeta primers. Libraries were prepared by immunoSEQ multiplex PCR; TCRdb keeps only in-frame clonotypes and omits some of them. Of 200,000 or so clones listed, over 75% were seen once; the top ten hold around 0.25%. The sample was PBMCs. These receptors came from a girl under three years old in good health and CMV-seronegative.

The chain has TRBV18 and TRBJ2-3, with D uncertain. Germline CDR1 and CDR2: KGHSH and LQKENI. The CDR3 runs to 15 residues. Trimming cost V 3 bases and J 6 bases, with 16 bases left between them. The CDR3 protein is CASSPYTTGRDTQYF. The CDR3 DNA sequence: TGTGCCAGCTCACCCTATACCACCGGTCGTGATACGCAGTATTTT.

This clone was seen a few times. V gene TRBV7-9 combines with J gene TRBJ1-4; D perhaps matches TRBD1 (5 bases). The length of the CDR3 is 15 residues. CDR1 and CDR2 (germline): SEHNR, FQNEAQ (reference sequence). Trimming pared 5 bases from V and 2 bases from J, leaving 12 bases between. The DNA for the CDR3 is TGTGCCAGCAGCGGGGGGGGATCGACTAATGAAAAACTGTTTTTT. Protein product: CASSGGGSTNEKLFF.

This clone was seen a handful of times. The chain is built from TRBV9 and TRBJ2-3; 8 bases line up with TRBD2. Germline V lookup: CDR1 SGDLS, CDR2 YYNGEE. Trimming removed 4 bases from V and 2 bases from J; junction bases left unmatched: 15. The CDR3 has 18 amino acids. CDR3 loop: CASSPKDGGRPSTDTQYF. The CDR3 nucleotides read TGTGCCAGCAGCCCCAAAGATGGCGGGAGGCCTTCCACAGATACGCAGTATTTT.

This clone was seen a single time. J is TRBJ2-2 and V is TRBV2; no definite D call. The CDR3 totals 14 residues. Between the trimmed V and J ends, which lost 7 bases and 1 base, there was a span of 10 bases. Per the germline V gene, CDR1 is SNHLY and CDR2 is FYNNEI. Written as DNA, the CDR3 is TGTGCCAGCATGAGATCTGAGAACACCGGGGAGCTGTTTTTT. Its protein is CASMRSENTGELFF.

CDR3 in DNA: TGTGCCAGCAGCCGGGGGGGGGTTCGGAGCAATCAGCCCCAGCATTTT. Protein product: CASSRGGVRSNQPQHF. The V gene is TRBV7-2, the J gene TRBJ1-5; D perhaps matches TRBD1 (5 bases). CDR1 and CDR2 (germline): SGHTA, FQGNSA. V was cut by 5 bases and J by 1 base, with 15 bases left in between. The CDR3 contains 16 residues.

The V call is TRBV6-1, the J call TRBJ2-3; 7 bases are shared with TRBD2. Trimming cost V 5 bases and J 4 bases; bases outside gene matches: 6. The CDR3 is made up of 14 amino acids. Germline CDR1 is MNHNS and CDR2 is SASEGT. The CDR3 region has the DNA TGTGCCAGCAGTATAGGACTAGTGGCAGATACGCAGTATTTT. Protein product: CASSIGLVADTQYF.

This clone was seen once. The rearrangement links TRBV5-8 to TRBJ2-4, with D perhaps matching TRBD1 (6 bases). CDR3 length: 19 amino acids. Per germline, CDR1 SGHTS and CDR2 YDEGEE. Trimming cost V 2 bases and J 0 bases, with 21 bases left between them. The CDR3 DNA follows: TGTGCCAGCAGCTTTTTCCGGGGCGGCAGGGACATAGCCAAAAACATTCAGTACTTC. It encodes CASSFFRGGRDIAKNIQYF.

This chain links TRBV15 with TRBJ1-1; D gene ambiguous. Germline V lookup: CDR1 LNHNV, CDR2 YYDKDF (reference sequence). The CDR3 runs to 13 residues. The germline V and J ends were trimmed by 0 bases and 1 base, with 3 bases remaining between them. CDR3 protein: CATSRDRNTEAFF. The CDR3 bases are TGTGCCACCAGCAGAGACAGGAACACTGAAGCTTTCTTT.

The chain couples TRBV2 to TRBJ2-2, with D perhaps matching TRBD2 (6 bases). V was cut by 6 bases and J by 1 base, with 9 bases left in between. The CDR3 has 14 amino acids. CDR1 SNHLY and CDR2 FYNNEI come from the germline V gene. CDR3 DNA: TGTGCCAGCAGCGGGGACTGGAACACCGGGGAGCTGTTTTTT. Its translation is CASSGDWNTGELFF.

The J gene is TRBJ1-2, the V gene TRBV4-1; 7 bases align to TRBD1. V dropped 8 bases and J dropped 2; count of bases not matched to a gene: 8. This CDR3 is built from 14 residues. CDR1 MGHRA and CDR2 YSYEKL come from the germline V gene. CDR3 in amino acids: CASGIGGTNYGYTF. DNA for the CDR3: TGCGCCAGCGGGATAGGGGGCACGAACTATGGCTACACCTTC.

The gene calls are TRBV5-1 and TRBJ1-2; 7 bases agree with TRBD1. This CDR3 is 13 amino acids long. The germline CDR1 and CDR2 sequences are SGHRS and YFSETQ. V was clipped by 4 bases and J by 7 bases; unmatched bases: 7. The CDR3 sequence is CASSPDRDGGYTF. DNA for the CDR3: TGCGCCAGCAGCCCCGACAGGGACGGTGGCTACACCTTC.

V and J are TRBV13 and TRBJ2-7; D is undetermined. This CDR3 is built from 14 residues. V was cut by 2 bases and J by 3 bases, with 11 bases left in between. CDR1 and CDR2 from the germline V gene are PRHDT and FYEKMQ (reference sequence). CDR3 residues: CASSLNVNGYEQYF. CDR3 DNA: TGTGCCAGCAGCTTAAATGTGAACGGCTACGAGCAGTACTTC.

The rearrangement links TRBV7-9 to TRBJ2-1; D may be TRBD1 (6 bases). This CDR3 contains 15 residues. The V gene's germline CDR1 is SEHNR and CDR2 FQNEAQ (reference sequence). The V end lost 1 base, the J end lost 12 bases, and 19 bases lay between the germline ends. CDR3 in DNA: TGTGCCAGCAGCTTAGGCACAGGGAATAGGGCTCGGCAGTTCTTC. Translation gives CASSLGTGNRARQFF.

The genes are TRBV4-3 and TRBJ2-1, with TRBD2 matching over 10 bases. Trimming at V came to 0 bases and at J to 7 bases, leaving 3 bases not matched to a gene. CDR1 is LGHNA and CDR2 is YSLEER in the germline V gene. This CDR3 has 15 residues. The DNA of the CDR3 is TGCGCCAGCAGCCAAGAGGTGGGACTAGCGAATGAGCAGTTCTTC. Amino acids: CASSQEVGLANEQFF.

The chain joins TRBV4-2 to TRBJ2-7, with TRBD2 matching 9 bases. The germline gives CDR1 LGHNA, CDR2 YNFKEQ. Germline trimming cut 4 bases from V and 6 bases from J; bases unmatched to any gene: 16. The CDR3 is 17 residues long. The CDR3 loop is CASSLGGGGRGSGEQYF. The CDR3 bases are TGTGCCAGCAGCCTCGGGGGGGGCGGGAGGGGTTCCGGCGAGCAGTACTTC.

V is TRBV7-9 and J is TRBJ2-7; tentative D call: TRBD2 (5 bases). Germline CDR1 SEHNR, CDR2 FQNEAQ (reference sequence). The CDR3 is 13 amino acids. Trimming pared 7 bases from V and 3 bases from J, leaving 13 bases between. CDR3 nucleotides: TGTGCCAGCACGAAGGGAACTAGCTACGAGCAGTACTTC. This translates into CASTKGTSYEQYF.

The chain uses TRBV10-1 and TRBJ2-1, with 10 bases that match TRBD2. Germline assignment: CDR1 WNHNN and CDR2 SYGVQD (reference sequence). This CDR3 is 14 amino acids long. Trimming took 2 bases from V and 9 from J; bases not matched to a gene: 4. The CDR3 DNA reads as TGCGCCAGCAGTGAGAGCGGGGGGGCGGCTGAGCAGTTCTTC. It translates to CASSESGGAAEQFF.

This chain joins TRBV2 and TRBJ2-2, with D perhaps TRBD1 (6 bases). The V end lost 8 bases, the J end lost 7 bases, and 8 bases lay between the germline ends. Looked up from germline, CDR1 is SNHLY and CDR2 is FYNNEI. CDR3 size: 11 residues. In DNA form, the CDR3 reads TGTGCCAGCCGGGACAACGGGGAGCTGTTTTTT. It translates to CASRDNGELFF.

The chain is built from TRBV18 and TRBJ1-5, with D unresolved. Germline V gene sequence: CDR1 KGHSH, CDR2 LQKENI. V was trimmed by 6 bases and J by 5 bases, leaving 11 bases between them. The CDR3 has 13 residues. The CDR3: CASSLPGYQPQHF. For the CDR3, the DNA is TGTGCCAGCTCCCTCCCGGGGTATCAGCCCCAGCATTTT.

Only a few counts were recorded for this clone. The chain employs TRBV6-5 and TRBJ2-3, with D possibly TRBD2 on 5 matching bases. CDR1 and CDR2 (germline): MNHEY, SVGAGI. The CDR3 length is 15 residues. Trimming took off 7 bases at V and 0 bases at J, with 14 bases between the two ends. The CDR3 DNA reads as TGTGCCAGCACCAGCGGAAGTTCTAGCACAGATACGCAGTATTTT. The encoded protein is CASTSGSSSTDTQYF.

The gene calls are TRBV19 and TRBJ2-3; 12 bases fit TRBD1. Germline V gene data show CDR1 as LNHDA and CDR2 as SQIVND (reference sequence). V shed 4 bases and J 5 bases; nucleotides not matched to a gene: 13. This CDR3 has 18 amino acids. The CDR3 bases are TGTGCCAGTAGTACCGGGACAGGGGGCAGCGGGAATGGAGATACGCAGTATTTT. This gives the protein CASSTGTGGSGNGDTQYF. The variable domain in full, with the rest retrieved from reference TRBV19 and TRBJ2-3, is DGGITQSPKYLFRKEGQNVTLSCEQNLNHDAMYWYRQDPGQGLRLIYYSQIVNDFQKGDIAEGYSVSREKKESFPLTVTSAQKNPTAFYLCASSTGTGGSGNGDTQYFGPGTRLTVL.

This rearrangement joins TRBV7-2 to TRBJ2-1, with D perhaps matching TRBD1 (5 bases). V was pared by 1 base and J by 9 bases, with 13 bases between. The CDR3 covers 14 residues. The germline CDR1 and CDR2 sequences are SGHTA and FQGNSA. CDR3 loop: CASSLEGWGREQFF. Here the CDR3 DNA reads TGTGCCAGCAGCTTAGAGGGGTGGGGTCGTGAGCAGTTCTTC.

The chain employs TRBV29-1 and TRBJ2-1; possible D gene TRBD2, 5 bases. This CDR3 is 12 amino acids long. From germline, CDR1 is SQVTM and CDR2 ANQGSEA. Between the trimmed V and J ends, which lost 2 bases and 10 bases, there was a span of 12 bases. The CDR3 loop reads CSVESAGGEQFF. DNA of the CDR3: TGCAGCGTTGAATCGGCGGGTGGGGAGCAGTTCTTC.

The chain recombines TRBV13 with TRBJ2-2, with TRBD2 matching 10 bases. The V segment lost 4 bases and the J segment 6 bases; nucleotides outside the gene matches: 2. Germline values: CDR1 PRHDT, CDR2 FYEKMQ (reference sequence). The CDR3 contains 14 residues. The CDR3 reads CASSYGLAAGELFF. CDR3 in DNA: TGTGCCAGCAGCTACGGACTAGCGGCCGGGGAGCTGTTTTTT.

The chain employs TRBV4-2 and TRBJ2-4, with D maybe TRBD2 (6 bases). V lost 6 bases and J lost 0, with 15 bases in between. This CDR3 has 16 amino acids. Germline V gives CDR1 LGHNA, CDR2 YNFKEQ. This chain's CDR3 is CASSETSRLAKNIQYF. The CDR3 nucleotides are TGTGCCAGCAGTGAAACTAGCAGATTAGCCAAAAACATTCAGTACTTC.